This TCR beta chain was captured by sequencing in a study of shared clonotypes between healthy human individuals (dated by TCRdb to the early 2020s). Looking at the study overall: The cohort included three men and a couple of women between 18 and 49 years of age. To estimate repertoire size and how much clonotype sharing occurs between individuals, the study deeply sequenced the blood TCR repertoires of several healthy adults. For each donor, three plates each were used for CD4 naive and CD4 memory, two plates were used for CD8 naive, and one plate was used for CD8 memory. Different laboratories and diverse techniques were used to prepare libraries and sequence TCR repertoires, to increase sequencing depth and limit assay-specific biases. Between about 0.8 and 9 billion PBMCs per donor were obtained by leukapheresis.

Using the deep immunoSEQ assay, TCR CDR3 regions were amplified from genomic DNA by multiplex PCR. Extracted genomic DNA from each cell subset was spread evenly across all wells of several immunoSEQ 96-well plates, with each plate serving as a replicate. Each replicate PCR for sorted subsets received around 0.2 ug genomic DNA, equal to tens of thousands of T cell genomes. Purified libraries were quantified with a Qubit 3.0 fluorometer, sized on a Bioanalyzer 2100, and re-quantified with the KAPA Library Quantification kit. Each immunoSEQ 96-well plate was sequenced on its own single-read 150-cycle Illumina NextSeq 550 flow cell. From the authors' description of their analysis: The immunoSEQ output contained only junctional sequences without quality scores, so filtering could not match that applied to full-length reads. To assign V/J genes and CDR3, sequences were annotated using PyIR, a Python wrapper for IgBLAST v1.9, with IMGT germline references. Reads were filtered out if the reads had weak V/J assignments (E-value above 1e-6), no CDR3, stop codons, out-of-frame junctions, or ambiguous translated residues. V3J clonotypes were defined as sequences sharing an identical inferred V gene, J gene, and CDR3 amino acid sequence. To compute the percentage overlap between repertoires, the number of shared unique clonotypes was divided by the size of the smaller repertoire. Repertoire richness was assessed with RTK rarefaction, the Chao1 estimator, and Recon v2.1 estimates of unobserved clonotypes. OLGA was used to compute generation probabilities for all TCRbeta clonotypes that the gDNA method yielded from a few donors. TCRdb mirrors the immuneACCESS table, restricted to in-frame sequences. Some clones are absent from its copies; in checked studies, under half trace to an unresolved V gene, and the reason for the others is unknown. V and J calls and clone size are given by that table; D and trimming were obtained from the DNA. The sample data list around 1.4 million clones, and 98% of these were observed just once. The ten largest clones take up about 0.4% of the sample.

Trimming costs V 3 bases and J 7 bases, and their ends lie 15 bases apart. In the germline V gene, CDR1 corresponds to MDHEN and CDR2 to SYDVKM. Measured from the cysteine to the phenylalanine, the CDR3 is 15 residues long. Of the read, only the CDR3 DNA is kept; its 45 bases are in frame from base 1. The donors were healthy, HIV-negative adults who had no recently reported acute infections or vaccinations. Every donor was a Caucasian adult living in Nashville, Tennessee, USA. CD4+ T cells were enriched through magnetic negative selection, after which naive cells were positively selected on CD45RA and the remaining negative fraction served as the memory subset. Blood was obtained by leukapheresis, after which PBMCs were separated by Ficoll-Histopaque density gradient centrifugation and cryopreserved in liquid nitrogen vapor phase. Analytical flow cytometry was used to check the purity and quantity of every magnetically sorted T cell population. Each sorted fraction had its genomic DNA isolated and then quantified by UV absorbance on a Nanodrop 2000c.

As for this clone: It lacks a known antigen. No clone much larger than this one lies a single base away; base qualities are absent.

Overall study outcomes, separate from this receptor: Pairwise subsampling indicated that sequencing depth was expected to affect the degree of clonotype sharing among donors. Sharing across a few donors was observed for about 4.8% of naive CD4, 3.5% of naive CD8, about 2.3% of memory CD4, and less than 0.45% of memory CD8 clonotypes. Clonotypes shared by all four sorted-subset donors showed higher generation probabilities than non-shared clonotypes. Even with the large sequencing depth, rarefaction of the sorted-subset datasets indicated that sequencing was incomplete. Only blood was sampled, and tissue TCR repertoires likely differ from those in blood. Larger estimated clonotype richness was generally found for naive subsets than for memory subsets. The small number of donors limited the genetic and exposure-history diversity represented.

The clonotype was recovered from a man aged 25-40 years in good health. The sample taken for sequencing was naive CD4+ T cells sorted from blood. The meaning of the sample's cell subset or site label: CD45RA+ positively selected. The rearrangement joined TRBV28 to TRBJ1-4; TRBD1 is perhaps the D gene, given 6 matching bases. The encoded CDR3 is CASSFYGRTVEKLFF. DNA sequence: TGTGCCAGCAGTTTTTACGGGAGGACAGTTGAAAAACTGTTTTTT.